This T cell receptor beta chain was obtained from a study of cytomegalovirus exposure and HLA in healthy donors (dated by TCRdb to about 2017). Regarding the complete study: An earlier analysis of a few hundred of the donors reported approximately 260 Gb of sequence data and 95 million to 140 million unique TCR beta sequences obtained from some 170 million T cells. A later genetic analysis took genome-wide SNP genotypes for 398 of the 666 donors and used that subset as a discovery cohort. Among the roughly 410 genotyped donors, around 81% belonged to the genetic ancestry cluster associated with self-reported Caucasian donors. The study aimed to test whether cataloging public T cell receptors could reveal signatures of past pathogen exposure. In a later analysis, previously published TCR beta repertoires from hundreds of donors were re-analyzed and high-resolution HLA genotyping was added so that TCR occurrence patterns could be studied. On average, around 240,000 unique TCR beta nucleotide sequences were sequenced per donor among fewer than 500 genotyped donors of the cohort, with roughly 20% of those sequences being non-productive. HLA typing covered class I and class II loci at four-digit resolution. An earlier analysis of some 600 of the donors applied high-throughput TCR beta sequencing to assess whether each TCR beta V gene segment acted as functional or pseudogenic. An early release covering roughly 640 HLA-typed donors comprised about 290 gigabases of sequencing data and tens of millions of unique TCR sequences. In addition to the first cohort of around 670 subjects, a separate validation cohort of 130 or so different subjects was used. The number of donors typed differed by locus, with 629-630 for A, B, C, DRB1 and DQB1, roughly 520 for DQA1, over 600 for DPA1, and about 450 for DPB1. In the later analysis, no new phenotypic data were used to find candidate immune exposures; instead, reliance was placed on TCR beta sequences and their occurrence across donors. The study combined high-throughput TCR immunosequencing, statistical association of individual TCRs with disease status, and machine learning to predict cytomegalovirus infection status. Five DR-DQ haplotypes were handled as single units for association and clustering, since linkage in the cohort was strong. Donor age, sex, ethnicity and CMV serostatus were compiled together with the repertoire data. The study used immunosequencing to profile the T cell repertoires of about 670 subjects and linked those repertoires to cytomegalovirus serostatus. Every repertoire in the discovery cohort had been generated on one and the same sequencing platform. Summary of the overall study and its limitations: Because counts were too low, some 17 rarely observed V segments, including chromosome 9 orphons, were excluded from the earlier analysis of around 590 of the donors. Because HLA typing was unavailable for some donors at each locus, only the typed subset was used in association tests. A total of 150 or so TCR beta chains were listed by the study as associated with cytomegalovirus. Cytomegalovirus status was reported to be diagnosed by the classifier with high specificity and sensitivity in both the original and validation cohorts. In a later analysis, most CMV-associated TCR beta chains were found to appear HLA-restricted, with HLA associations seemingly driven largely by CMV exposure. Broadly in line with IMGT annotations, most TCR beta V segments showed up in productive rearrangements about 87% or about 30% of the time in an earlier analysis of approximately 640 of the donors. Roughly uniform sequencing depth across donors was assumed in presence/absence analyses, although this assumption may not hold. Linkage disequilibrium might explain the correlated functional status among segregating V segments, but an unknown experimental factor could not be excluded. It was suggested by the authors that the approach could potentially be generalized to other disease states and immunological phenotypes. A later genetic analysis associated a missense DCLRE1C variant with V-gene and J-gene trimming of TCR beta chains, and an independent cohort replicated the association. When HLA alleles, especially DR and DQ, strongly co-occurred, TCR associations were difficult to assign to individual alleles. For the cohort, immune exposure information was limited to CMV serostatus. A few of the identified cytomegalovirus-associated TCR beta chains were confirmed in vitro to be specific for cytomegalovirus antigens. In a later analysis, about 16,000 TCR beta sequences were associated with specific HLA alleles at a false discovery rate of 0.05. Because the 87-base-pair reads could not distinguish some IMGT-functional V segments, including TRBV6-2 and TRBV6-3, those segments were excluded. Several of the top co-occurrence clusters appeared to be linked to parvovirus B19, influenza, CMV and Epstein-Barr virus, according to a later analysis. A later analysis found that HLA-associated TCR beta chains were more clonally expanded and had lower generation probabilities than equally common non-associated chains. A further reported finding was that TCR beta sequences accurately predicted the HLA-A and HLA-B alleles for most subjects in the first cohort. Most TCR sequences were seen in very few donors, while some public TCRs were found in many individuals. A cluster of highly shared sequence variants was judged likely to be a technical artifact of the sequencing pipeline. According to a later genetic analysis, donors in an Asian-associated ancestry cluster had fewer N-insertions in productive TCRs than the roughly 700-donor mean. According to a later analysis, TCR association rates differed among HLA loci, with DRB1 alleles showing the most associated TCRs and HLA-C alleles showing the fewest. The cohort was sequenced for TCR beta chains only, and without alpha or paired-chain data the features that could be detected were limited.

The library was produced with the immunoSEQ multiplex PCR assay. A mixture of 60 forward primers for TCR Vbeta segments and 13 reverse primers for TCR Jbeta segments was used in the multiplex PCR. The CDR3 region of rearranged TCR beta genes was amplified from genomic DNA by a multiplex PCR assay. Amplified TCR beta libraries were sequenced as 87-base-pair reads on the Illumina HiSeq System. The authors processed their data as follows. A later analysis tallied roughly 78 million unique TCR beta chains across the 666 repertoires, and 10 million to 11 million of those chains were shared by two or more donors. To remove PCR and sequencing errors, raw reads were error-corrected and collapsed into unique sequences using a nearest-neighbor algorithm that merged closely related sequences. V, D and J gene segments were assigned by aligning CDR3 sequences to IMGT reference sequences. For a sequence to be retained, a match of at least six nucleotides was required to both a V gene segment and a J gene segment. Rearrangements were classified as productive when the CDR3 lacked stop codons and remained in frame with V and J, and all other rearrangements were classified as non-productive. CDR3 was defined according to IMGT convention as the region running from the second conserved V-encoded cysteine to the conserved J-encoded phenylalanine. The earlier analysis of about 610 of the donors excluded sequences that lacked an unambiguous match to a single V gene segment. An earlier analysis of several hundred of the donors called V segments functional above 56.7% productive rearrangements and segregating when the between-donor standard deviation exceeded 5%. A statistical classification framework was developed to diagnose cytomegalovirus status using the catalog of TCR beta chain sequences. In a later analysis, V and J genes were assigned by comparing TCR nucleotide sequences against IMGT/GENE-DB human TR gene sequences. Using the TCRdist pipeline, a later analysis assigned CDR3 sequences along with most-parsimonious VDJ recombination scenarios. In a later analysis, each TCR beta chain was defined by its CDR3 amino acid sequence together with its V-gene family, and reads without a unique V-gene family were excluded. As a way to deal with suspected cross-contamination and a sequencing artifact, a later analysis dropped nearly 600 nucleotide sequences that were highly shared and had low generation probability. A later analysis calculated a clonal expansion index for each public chain from normalized within-repertoire ranks of inferred template counts. A later analysis computed generation probabilities with a VDJ recombination model fitted to out-of-frame rearrangements, and checked the results against IGoR. Hypergeometric tests were used in a later analysis to score TCR-TCR, TCR-HLA and TCR-CMV co-occurrence, with a repertoire-size bias correction applied to the TCR pairs. In a later analysis, false discovery rates were estimated by permuting HLA or CMV assignments 20 times. In a later analysis, co-occurring TCRs were grouped using DBSCAN, with TCRdist sequence similarity added in when clustering inside HLA-allele-positive subsets. Repertoires with fewer than 30,000 or more than 120,000 public chains, plus five repertoires with anomalous nucleotide sharing, were excluded from co-occurrence clustering. TCRdb limited this immuneACCESS table to in-frame rearrangements with V and J called. A share of clones is missing; checked studies link under half to unresolved V genes, and the rest is unexplained. That table furnishes V, J and clone size, whereas the DNA furnished D and trimming. Present in this sample are about 180,000 clones, 80% to 85% of which were seen just once. Around 2.2% of the sample is in the top ten clones.

Points on this clone: Its specific antigen is unknown. No per-base quality is available; no much larger clone lies one base away.

Its CDR3 holds 12 amino acids, cysteine through phenylalanine. CDR3 DNA is the only sequence kept; it has 36 bases, read in frame from the first base. Based on the germline V gene, the CDR1 and CDR2 sequences are SGHVS and FNYEAQ. V drops 8 bases and J drops 0 bases, leaving 6 bases in between. In total, fewer than 750 healthy bone marrow donors made up the cohort. All cohort members were sampled while nominally healthy, although unrecorded immune exposures were likely present. The donor tested CMV seronegative, placing the donor among the 350 or so seronegative members of the cohort. Every donor gave a peripheral blood sample, and the peripheral blood mononuclear cells from that sample were used for TCR beta sequencing. Genomic DNA was extracted from the blood cell samples with the Qiagen DNeasy Blood Extraction Kit.

Material for sequencing was PBMCs. The clonotype was recovered from a woman between 25 and 40 years old in good health and CMV-seronegative. This chain joins TRBV7-6 to TRBJ2-3, with the D gene call left open. The CDR3 reads CASSVSTDTQYF. Here is the DNA: TGTGCCAGCTCAGTAAGCACAGATACGCAGTATTTT.